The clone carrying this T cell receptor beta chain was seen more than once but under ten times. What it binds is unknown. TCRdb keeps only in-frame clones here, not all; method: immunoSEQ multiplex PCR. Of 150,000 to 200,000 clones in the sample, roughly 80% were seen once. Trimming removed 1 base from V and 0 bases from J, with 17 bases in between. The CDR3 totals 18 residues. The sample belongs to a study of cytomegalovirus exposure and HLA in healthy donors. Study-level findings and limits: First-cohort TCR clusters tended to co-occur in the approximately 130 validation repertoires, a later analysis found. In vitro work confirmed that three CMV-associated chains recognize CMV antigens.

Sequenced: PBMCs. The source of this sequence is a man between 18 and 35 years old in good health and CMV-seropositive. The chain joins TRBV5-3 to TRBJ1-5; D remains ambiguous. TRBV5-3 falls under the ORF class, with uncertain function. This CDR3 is CARSLRAPPHYSNQPQHF. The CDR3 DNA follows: TGTGCCAGAAGCTTGCGAGCTCCACCCCACTATAGCAATCAGCCCCAGCATTTT.